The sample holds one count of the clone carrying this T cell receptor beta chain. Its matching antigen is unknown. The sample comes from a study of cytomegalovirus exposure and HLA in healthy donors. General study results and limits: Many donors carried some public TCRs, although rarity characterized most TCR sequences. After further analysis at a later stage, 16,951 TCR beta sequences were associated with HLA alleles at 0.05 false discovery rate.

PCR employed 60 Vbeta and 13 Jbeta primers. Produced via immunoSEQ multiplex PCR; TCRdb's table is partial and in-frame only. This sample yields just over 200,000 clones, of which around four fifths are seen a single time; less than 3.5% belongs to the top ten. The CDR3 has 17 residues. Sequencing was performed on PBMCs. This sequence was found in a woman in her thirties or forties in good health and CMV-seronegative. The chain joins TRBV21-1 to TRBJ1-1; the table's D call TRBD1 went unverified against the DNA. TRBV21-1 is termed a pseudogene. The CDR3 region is CASSKVTGQKSNTEAFF. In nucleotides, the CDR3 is TGTGCCAGCAGCAAAGTCACCGGACAGAAATCGAACACTGAAGCTTTCTTT.